Listed below are T cell receptor beta chains from one sample, sequenced in a study of neoadjuvant anti-PD-1 for oral cavity cancer. The protocol was immunoSEQ multiplex PCR, while the TCRdb copy is restricted to in-frame clones and leaves out a portion. In the table there are about 7,200 clones, 50% to 65% of which are singletons. This specimen was tumor tissue, taken before nivolumab (anti-PD-1) treatment. These receptors originate from a person aged 35-79 years with oral cavity squamous cell carcinoma. Each CDR3 is given with its conserved first and last residue. Fields, in order: V gene, clone size, D gene, J gene, CDR3 DNA, CDR3 protein. The D gene is left open where the match is weak. Some rows mark clone size as missing; the rest say once, few, many or name a class of expanded clone.

v_gene: TRBV7-6; abundance: few; d_gene: -; j_gene: TRBJ2-5; CDR3nt: TGTGCCAGCAGCTCTACAGGGGCGGGGGAGACCCAGTACTTC; CDR3aa: CASSSTGAGETQYF
v_gene: TRBV5-4; abundance: -; d_gene: -; j_gene: TRBJ2-7; CDR3nt: TGTGCCAGCAGCTTGGACTTCAAATACGAGCAGTACTTC; CDR3aa: CASSLDFKYEQYF
v_gene: TRBV7-9; abundance: -; d_gene: TRBD2; j_gene: TRBJ2-7; CDR3nt: TGTGCCAGCAGCCAACTAGCGGGAGGTCTGGCCTACGAGCAGTACTTC; CDR3aa: CASSQLAGGLAYEQYF
v_gene: TRBV5-4; abundance: -; d_gene: -; j_gene: TRBJ1-1; CDR3nt: TGTGCCAGCAGCTTGGAGTTGAACACTGAAGCTTTCTTT; CDR3aa: CASSLELNTEAFF
v_gene: TRBV27; abundance: -; d_gene: TRBD1; j_gene: TRBJ2-6; CDR3nt: TGTGCCAGCAGTTTTACAGGGGGCTCTGGGGCCAACGTCCTGACTTTC; CDR3aa: CASSFTGGSGANVLTF
v_gene: TRBV15; abundance: -; d_gene: TRBD2; j_gene: TRBJ2-1; CDR3nt: TGTGCCACCAGCAGAGGGGGACTAGCGGACAATGAGCAGTTCTTC; CDR3aa: CATSRGGLADNEQFF
v_gene: TRBV7-9; abundance: -; d_gene: TRBD1; j_gene: TRBJ2-3; CDR3nt: TGTGCCAGCAGAGGACAGGGGACAGATACGCAGTATTTT; CDR3aa: CASRGQGTDTQYF
v_gene: TRBV5-1; abundance: -; d_gene: TRBD2; j_gene: TRBJ2-1; CDR3nt: TGCGCCAGCAGCTTTGGCGTAGCGGGGGCAGACGCCTACAATGAGCAGTTCTTC; CDR3aa: CASSFGVAGADAYNEQFF
v_gene: TRBV5-1; abundance: -; d_gene: TRBD2; j_gene: TRBJ2-3; CDR3nt: TGCGCCAGCAGCAACCGCGGGGGGTACACAGATACGCAGTATTTT; CDR3aa: CASSNRGGYTDTQYF
v_gene: TRBV5-1; abundance: -; d_gene: TRBD1; j_gene: TRBJ2-3; CDR3nt: TGCGCCAGCAGCTCAAGGACAGGGAGACAAGATACGCAGTATTTT; CDR3aa: CASSSRTGRQDTQYF
v_gene: TRBV7-2; abundance: -; d_gene: -; j_gene: TRBJ1-1; CDR3nt: TGTGCCAGCAGCCCCCAGAGGTACACTGAAGCTTTCTTT; CDR3aa: CASSPQRYTEAFF
v_gene: TRBV7-9; abundance: -; d_gene: -; j_gene: TRBJ1-4; CDR3nt: TGTGCCAGCAGCTTAGATCCCGAAATTGAAAAACTGTTTTTT; CDR3aa: CASSLDPEIEKLFF
v_gene: TRBV13; abundance: -; d_gene: TRBD1; j_gene: TRBJ1-1; CDR3nt: TGTGCCAGCAGCCCTAGACAGGGGGCGAGTCCTGAAGCTTTCTTT; CDR3aa: CASSPRQGASPEAFF
v_gene: TRBV6-1; abundance: few; d_gene: -; j_gene: TRBJ2-5; CDR3nt: TGTGCCAGCGGAAGGTGGGAGACCCAGTACTTC; CDR3aa: CASGRWETQYF
v_gene: TRBV7-8; abundance: few; d_gene: -; j_gene: TRBJ2-1; CDR3nt: TGTGCCAGCAGCTTAGCCCGGATCTCACTTGAGCAGTTCTTC; CDR3aa: CASSLARISLEQFF
v_gene: TRBV6-1; abundance: few; d_gene: TRBD1; j_gene: TRBJ1-2; CDR3nt: TGTGCCAGCAGTGTGGACAGGGGGCCCTATGGCTACACCTTC; CDR3aa: CASSVDRGPYGYTF
v_gene: TRBV28; abundance: once; d_gene: -; j_gene: TRBJ1-5; CDR3nt: TGTGCCAGCAGTCCCGGGAGCCCCCAGCATTTT; CDR3aa: CASSPGSPQHF
v_gene: TRBV5-1; abundance: few; d_gene: -; j_gene: TRBJ2-2; CDR3nt: TGCGCCAGCAGCGAGGACGCGTGGAACACCGGGGAGCTGTTTTTT; CDR3aa: CASSEDAWNTGELFF
v_gene: TRBV11-2; abundance: few; d_gene: -; j_gene: TRBJ2-3; CDR3nt: TGTGCCAGCAGCTTAAGGGCGGGTACGCAGTATTTT; CDR3aa: CASSLRAGTQYF
v_gene: TRBV6-5; abundance: -; d_gene: -; j_gene: TRBJ1-2; CDR3nt: TGTGCCAGCAGTTCGGGGCAGGGGCTCCTCACCTTC; CDR3aa: CASSSGQGLLTF
v_gene: TRBV27; abundance: -; d_gene: TRBD2; j_gene: TRBJ2-1; CDR3nt: TGTGCCAGCAGTCGCGGGAGTTTGTGGAACAATGAGCAGTTCTTC; CDR3aa: CASSRGSLWNNEQFF
v_gene: TRBV27; abundance: -; d_gene: -; j_gene: TRBJ2-2; CDR3nt: TGTGCCAGCAGTTTATTGGCAGGGGCCGGGGAGCTGTTTTTT; CDR3aa: CASSLLAGAGELFF
v_gene: TRBV5-1; abundance: -; d_gene: TRBD1; j_gene: TRBJ1-4; CDR3nt: TGCGCCAGCAGCCATAGACAGGGCGCTGAAAAACTGTTTTTT; CDR3aa: CASSHRQGAEKLFF
v_gene: TRBV7-9; abundance: few; d_gene: -; j_gene: TRBJ1-1; CDR3nt: TGTGCCAGCAGCTTAGGTGGGCTTACTGAAGCTTTCTTT; CDR3aa: CASSLGGLTEAFF
v_gene: TRBV5-1; abundance: -; d_gene: TRBD1; j_gene: TRBJ1-2; CDR3nt: TGCGCCAGCAGCTTTGCGACAGGGGGCGCCGACTATGGCTACACCTTC; CDR3aa: CASSFATGGADYGYTF
v_gene: TRBV5-5; abundance: -; d_gene: -; j_gene: TRBJ2-6; CDR3nt: TGTGCCAGCACCGTTCTGGCTCCTACTTCTGGGGCCAACGTCCTGACTTTC; CDR3aa: CASTVLAPTSGANVLTF
v_gene: TRBV19; abundance: -; d_gene: TRBD2; j_gene: TRBJ2-6; CDR3nt: TGTGCCAGTAGCGGGAGGGGTTCTGGGGCCAACGTCCTGACTTTC; CDR3aa: CASSGRGSGANVLTF
v_gene: TRBV7-9; abundance: -; d_gene: TRBD1; j_gene: TRBJ2-1; CDR3nt: TGTGCCAGCAGCCCCCTGGGGACAGGACGGAATGAGCAGTTCTTC; CDR3aa: CASSPLGTGRNEQFF
v_gene: TRBV7-3; abundance: -; d_gene: -; j_gene: TRBJ1-2; CDR3nt: TGTGCCAGCAGCTTAAGGCCAGGAAAAGATGGCTACACCTTC; CDR3aa: CASSLRPGKDGYTF
v_gene: TRBV5-1; abundance: large; d_gene: -; j_gene: TRBJ1-5; CDR3nt: TGCGCCAGCAGCCTTGGAGACCTACCCGACCAGCCCCAGCATTTT; CDR3aa: CASSLGDLPDQPQHF
v_gene: TRBV29-1; abundance: -; d_gene: TRBD1; j_gene: TRBJ1-1; CDR3nt: TGCAGCGGCTTTTCCTTGGGACAGAGAGGGAGCGGGACTGAAGCTTTCTTT; CDR3aa: CSGFSLGQRGSGTEAFF
v_gene: TRBV5-1; abundance: once; d_gene: TRBD2; j_gene: TRBJ2-7; CDR3nt: TGCGCCAGCAGCTCTAGCGGGAGATCCGAGCAGTACTTC; CDR3aa: CASSSSGRSEQYF
v_gene: TRBV5-5; abundance: -; d_gene: -; j_gene: TRBJ1-6; CDR3nt: TGTGCCAGCAGCCGGGTCTTTAATTCACCCCTCCACTTT; CDR3aa: CASSRVFNSPLHF
v_gene: TRBV19; abundance: -; d_gene: TRBD1; j_gene: TRBJ1-5; CDR3nt: TGTGCCAGTAGTATAGGTCGGGACAGGCCCAATCAGCCCCAGCATTTT; CDR3aa: CASSIGRDRPNQPQHF
v_gene: TRBV2; abundance: -; d_gene: -; j_gene: TRBJ1-1; CDR3nt: TGTGCCAGCACCAGGATGAACACTGAAGCTTTCTTT; CDR3aa: CASTRMNTEAFF
v_gene: TRBV5-6; abundance: -; d_gene: -; j_gene: TRBJ1-5; CDR3nt: TGTGCCAGCAGCTTGGGACACTACCCTGGGCAGCCCCAGCATTTT; CDR3aa: CASSLGHYPGQPQHF
v_gene: TRBV6-6; abundance: -; d_gene: -; j_gene: TRBJ2-7; CDR3nt: TGTGCCAGCAAAGACTATTCCAGCTCCTACGAGCAGTACTTC; CDR3aa: CASKDYSSSYEQYF
v_gene: TRBV12-5; abundance: -; d_gene: -; j_gene: TRBJ1-5; CDR3nt: TGTGCTAGTGGAACCTCATCACAGGGCGGAGGCAATCAGCCCCAGCATTTT; CDR3aa: CASGTSSQGGGNQPQHF
v_gene: TRBV6-6; abundance: -; d_gene: -; j_gene: TRBJ1-2; CDR3nt: TGTGCCAGCACCCCATCCAGGGAGTATGGCTACACCTTC; CDR3aa: CASTPSREYGYTF
v_gene: TRBV11-3; abundance: -; d_gene: -; j_gene: TRBJ2-1; CDR3nt: TGTGCCAGCAGCTTAGGTCCTTCCCCCGGCGGTGAGCAGTTCTTC; CDR3aa: CASSLGPSPGGEQFF
v_gene: TRBV19; abundance: -; d_gene: TRBD1; j_gene: TRBJ1-5; CDR3nt: TGTGCCAGTAACTCACGCGGACAGGGAACCGATAGCAATCAGCCCCAGCATTTT; CDR3aa: CASNSRGQGTDSNQPQHF
v_gene: TRBV11-2; abundance: -; d_gene: -; j_gene: TRBJ2-1; CDR3nt: TGTGCCAGCAGCTTCCTCGGGGTTGCTAGGCGTCAAGAGCAGTTCTTC; CDR3aa: CASSFLGVARRQEQFF
v_gene: TRBV15; abundance: few; d_gene: -; j_gene: TRBJ2-2; CDR3nt: TGTGCCACTAATAGGGACCTGACCACCGGGGAGCTGTTTTTT; CDR3aa: CATNRDLTTGELFF
v_gene: TRBV6-5; abundance: -; d_gene: -; j_gene: TRBJ2-1; CDR3nt: TGTGCCAGCAGTTACAGGGGTACGCATTCCCACAATGAGCAGTTCTTC; CDR3aa: CASSYRGTHSHNEQFF
v_gene: TRBV7-2; abundance: -; d_gene: -; j_gene: TRBJ2-5; CDR3nt: TGTGCCAGCAACTCGCAGTCGGCCCAGGCCCAGTACTTC; CDR3aa: CASNSQSAQAQYF
v_gene: TRBV5-1; abundance: few; d_gene: -; j_gene: TRBJ1-1; CDR3nt: TGCGCCAGCAGCTTGAGGAAAGACATGAACACTGAAGCTTTCTTT; CDR3aa: CASSLRKDMNTEAFF
v_gene: TRBV5-6; abundance: few; d_gene: -; j_gene: TRBJ2-5; CDR3nt: TGTGCCAGCAGCTTGAGGAAAGAGACCCAGTACTTC; CDR3aa: CASSLRKETQYF
v_gene: TRBV5-4; abundance: large; d_gene: TRBD2; j_gene: TRBJ2-5; CDR3nt: TGTGCCAGCAGCCCTCAGCGGGGTCAAGAGACCCAGTACTTC; CDR3aa: CASSPQRGQETQYF
v_gene: TRBV7-9; abundance: few; d_gene: -; j_gene: TRBJ2-3; CDR3nt: TGTGCCAGCAGCTCTCGGGGCACAGATACGCAGTATTTT; CDR3aa: CASSSRGTDTQYF
v_gene: TRBV5-1; abundance: -; d_gene: -; j_gene: TRBJ1-5; CDR3nt: TGCGCCAGCAGCCCCGACCCCGGACAGACTAATCAGCCCCAGCATTTT; CDR3aa: CASSPDPGQTNQPQHF
v_gene: TRBV6-6; abundance: few; d_gene: TRBD1; j_gene: TRBJ1-5; CDR3nt: TGTGCCAGCAGTTACGACAGGGGGAATCAGCCCCAGCATTTT; CDR3aa: CASSYDRGNQPQHF
v_gene: TRBV6-5; abundance: -; d_gene: -; j_gene: TRBJ1-6; CDR3nt: TGTGCCAGCAGAACGGGGGGTTTGAGTTCACCCCTCCACTTT; CDR3aa: CASRTGGLSSPLHF
v_gene: TRBV19; abundance: -; d_gene: -; j_gene: TRBJ1-5; CDR3nt: TGTGCCAGTAAGGATAGCAATCAGCCCCAGCATTTT; CDR3aa: CASKDSNQPQHF
v_gene: TRBV4-2; abundance: -; d_gene: -; j_gene: TRBJ2-7; CDR3nt: TGTGCCAGCAGCCAAGTCGACACCGGATCCTACGAGCAGTACTTC; CDR3aa: CASSQVDTGSYEQYF
v_gene: TRBV7-9; abundance: -; d_gene: TRBD2; j_gene: TRBJ2-1; CDR3nt: TGTGCCAGCAGCTTAGCCGGACTAGCCATCAATGAGCAGTTCTTC; CDR3aa: CASSLAGLAINEQFF
v_gene: TRBV27; abundance: -; d_gene: TRBD2; j_gene: TRBJ2-6; CDR3nt: TGTGCCAGCAGTTTATGGAGCGGGACGGGGGCCAACGTCCTGACTTTC; CDR3aa: CASSLWSGTGANVLTF
v_gene: TRBV5-1; abundance: -; d_gene: -; j_gene: TRBJ2-7; CDR3nt: TGCGCCAGCAGCGGCCCGGCATATTCCTACGAGCAGTACTTC; CDR3aa: CASSGPAYSYEQYF
v_gene: TRBV4-2; abundance: once; d_gene: -; j_gene: TRBJ1-2; CDR3nt: TGTGCCAGCAGCCTAAGGGTCGCGGATGGCTACACCTTC; CDR3aa: CASSLRVADGYTF
v_gene: TRBV27; abundance: -; d_gene: -; j_gene: TRBJ1-2; CDR3nt: TGTGCCAGCAGTTACCGGAATTCCTATGGCTACACCTTC; CDR3aa: CASSYRNSYGYTF
v_gene: TRBV9; abundance: few; d_gene: TRBD2; j_gene: TRBJ2-3; CDR3nt: TGTGCCAGCAGCCCCGGCAGCGGGGGAGATACGCAGTATTTT; CDR3aa: CASSPGSGGDTQYF